This T cell receptor beta chain was profiled in a study of T cell repertoires in cytomegalovirus infection. Overall study context: Shared public TCR beta signatures pointed to both CMV infection and a matching HLA type. Study-wide findings and caveats: Cumulative frequency of public TCR beta families picked out carriers of CMV plus the relevant HLA.

One entry per CDR3 protein results from TCRdb running MiXCR on the reads. Found here are approximately 270,000 distinct CDR3 sequences, less than 25% of them singletons; the top ten hold roughly a fifth. The sample holds many counts of this clonotype. Its antigen is not known. The ends lost 5 bases at V and 4 bases at J; junction bases unmatched: 8. This CDR3 spans 15 amino acids. Looked up from germline, CDR1 is MNHEY and CDR2 is SVGEGT. The receptor was derived from a human donor in good health (CMV status not recorded). Some clones in this sample may be carry-over from other donors' samples. The rearrangement joins TRBV6-2 or TRBV6-3 to TRBJ2-5, with TRBD1 matching over 9 bases. The starting material was cultured PBMCs, obtained from culture after CMV antigen stimulation. This CDR3 is CASSTTRTGVETQYF. The CDR3 nucleotides are TGTGCCAGCAGTACCACGAGGACAGGGGTAGAGACCCAGTACTTC.